This T cell receptor beta chain was observed in a study of response to subunit inactivated influenza vaccine. Comment on this clonotype: Antigen unknown.

V lost 0 bases, J lost 12 bases, and 10 bases lay in between. The CDR3 covers 12 residues. TCRdb re-called the RT-PCR reads through MiXCR, storing one row per CDR3 protein. The sample lists more than 700,000 distinct CDR3 sequences, roughly 20% occurring once. Points from the study as a whole: Each seasonal influenza vaccination, the authors suggested, recruits few new T cells.

The specimen comprised PBMCs from blood, sampled approximately 5 days after vaccination. This chain joins TRBV12-3 or TRBV12-4 and TRBJ2-3; no firm D call. The TCR comes from a man aged 45-65 years who received an inactivated influenza vaccine. For the CDR3, the DNA is TGTGCCAGCAGTTTAGCGACCGGCCATCAGTATTTT. This encodes CASSLATGHQYF.